This is a list of T cell receptor beta chains from one sample in a study of OX40 agonist ivuxolimab in advanced cancers. Measured with immunoSEQ multiplex PCR; TCRdb has only the in-frame clones, and not every one. The top ten clones hold approximately 1.8% of a sample with approximately 37,000 clones, 84% of them seen once. The sample in question was CD4+ or CD8+ T cells sorted from blood, obtained in a trial of the OX40 agonist ivuxolimab. Source of these receptors: an adult with an advanced solid tumor such as melanoma, head and neck, liver or kidney cancer. Each CDR3 is given with its conserved first and last residue. The D gene is left open where the match is weak. Expanded clones get a size class; other rows say once, few or many, or leave the size out.

j_call v_call d_call clone_size cdr3_nt cdr3_aa
TRBJ2-5 TRBV25-1 . . TGTGCCAGCAGTGAAAAAGTTGAACAAGAGACCCAGTACTTC CASSEKVEQETQYF
TRBJ1-1 TRBV9 . once TGTGCCAGCAGCCCTCTGGTCTTGAAAGCTTTCTTT CASSPLVLKAFF
TRBJ1-3 TRBV6-1 . few TGTGCCAGCAGGGAAACCCGGGGCGGGGGCTCTGGAAACACCATATATTTT CASRETRGGGSGNTIYF
TRBJ1-2 TRBV5-1 . . TGCGCCAGCAGCTCAATTCAGGGTCTCTATGGCTACACCTTC CASSSIQGLYGYTF
TRBJ1-6 TRBV6-1 TRBD1 . TGTGCCAGCAGTGAAAGACAGGGGATCACAAATTCACCCCTCCACTTT CASSERQGITNSPLHF
TRBJ2-4 TRBV28 TRBD2 . TGTGCCAGCAGTCCCGACGGACTAGCGAGCAGAAACATTCAGTACTTC CASSPDGLASRNIQYF
TRBJ2-5 TRBV9 TRBD2 . TGTGCCAGCAGCCCTCTAGCGGGGGCCTTTCAAGAGACCCAGTACTTC CASSPLAGAFQETQYF
TRBJ1-2 TRBV6-5 . . TGTGCCAGCAGCCCCATCAGCAAAAACTATGGCTACACCTTC CASSPISKNYGYTF
TRBJ2-1 TRBV5-6 . . TGTGCCAGCAGCTTGACAGGGTTTGAGCAGTTCTTC CASSLTGFEQFF
TRBJ2-5 TRBV15 . . TGTGCCACCAGCAGAGATCCCGAGACCCAGTACTTC CATSRDPETQYF
TRBJ1-1 TRBV19 . . TGTGCCAGTACCATTACAGGGATGAACACTGAAGCTTTCTTT CASTITGMNTEAFF
TRBJ2-7 TRBV10-3 . . TGTGCCATCAGTGAAAGGACCAGTATCTACGAGCAGTACTTC CAISERTSIYEQYF
TRBJ2-7 TRBV5-1 . . TGCGCCAGCAGCTTGGGGCAGTACGAGCAGTACTTC CASSLGQYEQYF
TRBJ2-5 TRBV7-8 . . TGTGCCAGCAGCTTACGGGCAGACCTACAAGAGACCCAGTACTTC CASSLRADLQETQYF
TRBJ2-5 TRBV9 . . TGTGCCAGCAGCCCGAAATCCACTCAAGAGACCCAGTACTTC CASSPKSTQETQYF
TRBJ2-3 TRBV2 TRBD1 . TGTGCCAGCAGCGGGACAGACCCGGGTACGCAGTATTTT CASSGTDPGTQYF
TRBJ1-2 TRBV27 . . TGTGCCAGCAGTCGGGACAAGCTCTATGGCTACACCTTC CASSRDKLYGYTF
TRBJ1-4 TRBV14 TRBD1 . TGTGCCAGCAGCGAAAACAGGGGGCCGAGAGAAAAACTGTTTTTT CASSENRGPREKLFF
TRBJ2-5 TRBV19 . few TGTGCCAGTAGTATTGGCCTACCCCCAGAGACCCAGTACTTC CASSIGLPPETQYF
TRBJ2-2 TRBV4-2 . few TGTGCCAGCAGCCATCAGGCGGCGAACACCGGGGAGCTGTTTTTT CASSHQAANTGELFF
TRBJ2-7 TRBV18 TRBD1 . TGTGCCAGCTCACCTACATCCTCCGACAGGGCCCCCTACGAGCAGTACTTC CASSPTSSDRAPYEQYF
TRBJ2-2 TRBV19 TRBD2 . TGTGCCAGTAATAGGGGAGAGCGGGGGGTAAAAACCGGGGAGCTGTTTTTT CASNRGERGVKTGELFF
TRBJ1-4 TRBV7-8 TRBD1 . TGTGCCAGCAGCTTAGAGGGACAGGGATACGAAAAACTGTTTTTT CASSLEGQGYEKLFF